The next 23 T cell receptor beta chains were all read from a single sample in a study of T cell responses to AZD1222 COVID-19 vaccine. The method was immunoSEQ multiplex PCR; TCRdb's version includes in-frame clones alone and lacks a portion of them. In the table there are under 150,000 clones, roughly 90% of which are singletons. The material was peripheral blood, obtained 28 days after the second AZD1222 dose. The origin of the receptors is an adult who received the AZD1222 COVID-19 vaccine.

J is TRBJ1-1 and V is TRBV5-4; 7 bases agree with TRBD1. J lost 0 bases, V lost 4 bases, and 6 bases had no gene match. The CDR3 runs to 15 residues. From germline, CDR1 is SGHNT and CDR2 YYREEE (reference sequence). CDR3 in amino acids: CASSGRQGMNTEAFF. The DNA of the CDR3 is TGTGCCAGCAGCGGCCGACAGGGAATGAACACTGAAGCTTTCTTT.

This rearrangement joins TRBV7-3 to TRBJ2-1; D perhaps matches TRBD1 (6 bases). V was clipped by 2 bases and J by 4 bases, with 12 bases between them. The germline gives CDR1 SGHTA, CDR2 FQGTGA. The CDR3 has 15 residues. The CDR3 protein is CASSLAGAFYNEQFF. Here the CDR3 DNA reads TGTGCCAGCAGCTTAGCAGGGGCCTTTTACAATGAGCAGTTCTTC. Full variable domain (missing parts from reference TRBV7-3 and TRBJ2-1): GAGVSQTPSNKVTEKGKYVELRCDPISGHTALYWYRQSLGQGPEFLIYFQGTGAADDSGLPNDRFFAVRPEGSVSTLKIQRTERGDSAVYLCASSLAGAFYNEQFFGPGTRLTVL.

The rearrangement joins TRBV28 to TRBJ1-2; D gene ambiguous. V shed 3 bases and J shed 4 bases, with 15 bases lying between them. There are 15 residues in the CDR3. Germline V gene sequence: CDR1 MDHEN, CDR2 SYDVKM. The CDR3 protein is CASSFYKESTYGYTF. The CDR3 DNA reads TGTGCCAGCAGTTTTTACAAGGAATCTACCTATGGCTACACCTTC.

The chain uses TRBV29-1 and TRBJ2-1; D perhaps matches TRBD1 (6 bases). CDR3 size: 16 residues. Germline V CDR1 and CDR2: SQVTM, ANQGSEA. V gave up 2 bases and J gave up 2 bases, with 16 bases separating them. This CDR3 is CSVEINRAQTYNEQFF. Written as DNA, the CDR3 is TGCAGCGTTGAAATTAACAGGGCACAAACCTACAATGAGCAGTTCTTC.

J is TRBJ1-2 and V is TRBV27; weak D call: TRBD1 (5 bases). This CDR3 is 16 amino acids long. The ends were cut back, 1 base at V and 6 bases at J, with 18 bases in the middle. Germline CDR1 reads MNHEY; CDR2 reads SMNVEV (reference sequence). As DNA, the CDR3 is TGTGCCAGCAGTTTATTTAGTCTGGCAGGGACTGATGGCTACACCTTC. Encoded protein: CASSLFSLAGTDGYTF.

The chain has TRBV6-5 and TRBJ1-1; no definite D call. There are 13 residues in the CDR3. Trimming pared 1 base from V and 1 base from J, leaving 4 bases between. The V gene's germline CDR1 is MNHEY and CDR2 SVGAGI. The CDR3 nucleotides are TGTGCCAGCAGTTACTACGGGAACACTGAAGCTTTCTTT. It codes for CASSYYGNTEAFF.

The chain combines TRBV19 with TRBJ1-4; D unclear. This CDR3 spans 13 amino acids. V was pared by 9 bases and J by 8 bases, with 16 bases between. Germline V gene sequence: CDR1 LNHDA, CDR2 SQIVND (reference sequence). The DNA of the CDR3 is TGTGCCAGCTCCCATCGGTCCACGGAAAAACTGTTTTTT. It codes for CASSHRSTEKLFF.

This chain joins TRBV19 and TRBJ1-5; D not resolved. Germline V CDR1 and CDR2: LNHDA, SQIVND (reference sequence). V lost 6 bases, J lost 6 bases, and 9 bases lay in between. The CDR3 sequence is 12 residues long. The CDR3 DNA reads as TGTGCCAGTAGGTTAGGACTTCAGCCCCAGCATTTT. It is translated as CASRLGLQPQHF.

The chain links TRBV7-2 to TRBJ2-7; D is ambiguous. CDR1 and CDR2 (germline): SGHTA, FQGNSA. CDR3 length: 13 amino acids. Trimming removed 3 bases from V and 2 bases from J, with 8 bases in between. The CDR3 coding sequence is TGTGCCAGCAGCTTTAGTTACACCTACGAGCAGTACTTC. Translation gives CASSFSYTYEQYF.

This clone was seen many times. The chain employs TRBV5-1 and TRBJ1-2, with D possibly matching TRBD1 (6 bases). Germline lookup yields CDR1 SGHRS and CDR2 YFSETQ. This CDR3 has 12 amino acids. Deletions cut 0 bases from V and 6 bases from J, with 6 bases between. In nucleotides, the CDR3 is TGCGCCAGCAGCTTGGGGACAGATGGCTACACCTTC. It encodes CASSLGTDGYTF.

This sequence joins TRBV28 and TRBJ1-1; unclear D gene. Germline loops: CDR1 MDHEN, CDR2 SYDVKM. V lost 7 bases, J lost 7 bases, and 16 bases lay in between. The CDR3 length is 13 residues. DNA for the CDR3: TGTGCCAGCACCACAGTACTAAACCGTGAAGCTTTCTTT. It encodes CASTTVLNREAFF.

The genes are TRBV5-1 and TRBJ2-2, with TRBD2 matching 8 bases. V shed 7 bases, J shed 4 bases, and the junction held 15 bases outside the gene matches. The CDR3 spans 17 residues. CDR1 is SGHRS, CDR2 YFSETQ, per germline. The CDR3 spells CASGTTITSGPTGELFF. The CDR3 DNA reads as TGCGCCAGCGGGACAACCATTACTAGCGGCCCCACCGGGGAGCTGTTTTTT. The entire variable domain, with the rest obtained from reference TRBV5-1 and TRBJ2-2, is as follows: KAGVTQTPRYLIKTRGQQVTLSCSPISGHRSVSWYQQTPGQGLQFLFEYFSETQRNKGNFPGRFSGRQFSNSRSEMNVSTLELGDSALYLCASGTTITSGPTGELFFGEGSRLTVL.

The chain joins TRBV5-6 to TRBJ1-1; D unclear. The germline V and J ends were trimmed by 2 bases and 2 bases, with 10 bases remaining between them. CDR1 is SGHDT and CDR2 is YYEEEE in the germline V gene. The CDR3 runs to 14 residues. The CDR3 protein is CASSFLLGNTEAFF. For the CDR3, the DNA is TGTGCCAGCAGCTTCCTCCTGGGAAACACTGAAGCTTTCTTT.

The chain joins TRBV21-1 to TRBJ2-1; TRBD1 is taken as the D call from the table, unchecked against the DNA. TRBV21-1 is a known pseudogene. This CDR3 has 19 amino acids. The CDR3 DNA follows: TGTGCCAGCAGCAAAGAAGTAGGACAGGGAGGTACCCTGTACAATGAGCAGTTCTTC. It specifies CASSKEVGQGGTLYNEQFF.

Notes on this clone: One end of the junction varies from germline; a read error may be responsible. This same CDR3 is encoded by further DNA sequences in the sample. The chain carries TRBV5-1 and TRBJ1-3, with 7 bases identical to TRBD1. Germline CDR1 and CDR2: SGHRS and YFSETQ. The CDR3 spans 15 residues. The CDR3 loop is CASSLEGAAGNTIYF. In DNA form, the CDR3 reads TGCGCCAGCAGTTTGGAGGGGGCTGCGGGAAACACCATATATTTT.

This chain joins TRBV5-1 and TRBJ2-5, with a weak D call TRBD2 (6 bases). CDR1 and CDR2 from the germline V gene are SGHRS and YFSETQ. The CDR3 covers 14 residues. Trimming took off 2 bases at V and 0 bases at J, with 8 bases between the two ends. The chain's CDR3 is CASSFGGNQETQYF. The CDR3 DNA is TGCGCCAGCAGCTTTGGCGGGAACCAAGAGACCCAGTACTTC.

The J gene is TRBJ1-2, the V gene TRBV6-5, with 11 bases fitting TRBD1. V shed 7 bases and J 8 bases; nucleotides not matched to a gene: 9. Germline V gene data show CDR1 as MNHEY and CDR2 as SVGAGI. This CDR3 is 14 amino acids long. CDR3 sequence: CASTNRDRGSGYTF. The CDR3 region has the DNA TGTGCCAGCACCAACCGGGACAGGGGGAGCGGCTACACCTTC.

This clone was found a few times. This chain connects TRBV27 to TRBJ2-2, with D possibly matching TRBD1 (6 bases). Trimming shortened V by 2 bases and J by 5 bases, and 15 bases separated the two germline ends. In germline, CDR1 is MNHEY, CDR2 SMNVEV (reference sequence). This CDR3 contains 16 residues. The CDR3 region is CASSLRQGRSTGELFF. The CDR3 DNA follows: TGTGCCAGCAGTTTAAGGCAGGGGCGTTCTACCGGGGAGCTGTTTTTT.

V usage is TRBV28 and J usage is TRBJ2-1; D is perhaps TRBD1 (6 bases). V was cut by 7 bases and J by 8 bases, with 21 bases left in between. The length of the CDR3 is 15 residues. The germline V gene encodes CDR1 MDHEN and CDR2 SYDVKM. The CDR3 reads CASTWSGGANHEQFF. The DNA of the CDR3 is TGTGCCAGCACCTGGAGTGGGGGCGCGAACCATGAGCAGTTCTTC.

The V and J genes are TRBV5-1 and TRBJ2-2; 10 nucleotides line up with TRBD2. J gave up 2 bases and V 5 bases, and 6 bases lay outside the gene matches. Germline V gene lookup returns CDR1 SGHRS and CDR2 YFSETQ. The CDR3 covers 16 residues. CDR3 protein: CASRIVAGGNTGELFF. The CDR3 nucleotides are TGCGCCAGCAGGATAGTAGCGGGGGGTAACACCGGGGAGCTGTTTTTT.

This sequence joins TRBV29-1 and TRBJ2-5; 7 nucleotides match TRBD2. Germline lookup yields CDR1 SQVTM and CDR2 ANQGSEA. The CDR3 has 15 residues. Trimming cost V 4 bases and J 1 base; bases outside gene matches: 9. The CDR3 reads CSVVGLSGTQETQYF. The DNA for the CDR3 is TGCAGCGTTGTTGGTTTGAGCGGGACCCAAGAGACCCAGTACTTC.

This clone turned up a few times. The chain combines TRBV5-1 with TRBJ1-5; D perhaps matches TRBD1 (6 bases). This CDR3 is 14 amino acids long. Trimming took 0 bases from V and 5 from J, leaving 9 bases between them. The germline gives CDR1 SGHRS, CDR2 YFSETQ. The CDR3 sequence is CASSLGAGDQPQHF. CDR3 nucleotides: TGCGCCAGCAGCTTGGGGGCAGGGGATCAGCCCCAGCATTTT.

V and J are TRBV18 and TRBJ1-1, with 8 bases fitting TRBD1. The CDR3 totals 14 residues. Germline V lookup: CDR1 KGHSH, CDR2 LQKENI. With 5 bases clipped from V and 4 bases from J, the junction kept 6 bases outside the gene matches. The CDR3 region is CASSSTGGSTEAFF. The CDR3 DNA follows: TGTGCCAGCTCATCTACAGGGGGGAGCACTGAAGCTTTCTTT.